This T cell receptor beta chain derives from a study of blood T cell repertoires in COVID-19. Study information: The samples span acute and convalescent COVID-19 from the United States, Italy and Spain. The analysed material was cDNA or gDNA that came from T cells, B-cell-depleted T cells, or PBMCs.

CDR1 and CDR2 from the germline V gene are SGDLS and YYNGEE. Trimming cost V 4 bases and J 4 bases; bases outside gene matches: 5. The CDR3 covers 15 residues. Original handling: Reference gene primer amplification gave nucleated cell count estimates. Sequencing was performed with immunoSEQ multiplex PCR; in TCRdb, only in-frame clones are kept and a portion is missing. V and J calls and clone size come straight from that table; D and trimming were deduced from the DNA. Of 95,000 to 110,000 clones listed, 70% to 90% are singletons. Sequencing used peripheral blood. This clonotype was obtained from a man in his fifties in a cohort sampled during active COVID-19. V and J are TRBV9 and TRBJ2-2; 9 bases map to TRBD1. CDR3 residues: CASSKGGQGTGELFF. The CDR3 coding sequence is TGTGCCAGCAGCAAAGGGGGACAGGGCACCGGGGAGCTGTTTTTT.